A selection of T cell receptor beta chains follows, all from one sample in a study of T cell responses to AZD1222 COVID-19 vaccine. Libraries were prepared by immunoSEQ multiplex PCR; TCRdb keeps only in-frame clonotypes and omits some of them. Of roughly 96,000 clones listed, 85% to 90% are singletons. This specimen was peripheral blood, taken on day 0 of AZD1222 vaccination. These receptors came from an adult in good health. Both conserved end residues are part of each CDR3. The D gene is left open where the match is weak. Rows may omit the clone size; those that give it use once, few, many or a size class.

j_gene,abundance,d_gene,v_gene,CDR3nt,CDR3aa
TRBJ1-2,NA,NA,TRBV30,TGTGCCGAGACCCCGGGGGTGATGGGTGGCTACACCTTC,CAETPGVMGGYTF
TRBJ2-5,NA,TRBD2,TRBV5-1,TGCGCCAGCAGCAGGACTAGCGGCAGTGGGCAAGAGACCCAGTACTTC,CASSRTSGSGQETQYF
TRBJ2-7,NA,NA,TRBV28,TGTGCCAGCAGTTTAGGGGGTCTGGAGCAGTACTTC,CASSLGGLEQYF
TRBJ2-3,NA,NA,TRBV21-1,TGTGCCAGCAGCAAAGTTGTGGCTCGCACAGATACGCAGTATTTT,CASSKVVARTDTQYF
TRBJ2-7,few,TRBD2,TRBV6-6,TGTGCCAGCAGTTACATAGCGGGCCGCTCCTACGAGCAGTACTTC,CASSYIAGRSYEQYF
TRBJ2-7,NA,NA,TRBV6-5,TGTGCCAGCAGAATGCTGGGGGGCCTCTACGAGCAGTACTTC,CASRMLGGLYEQYF
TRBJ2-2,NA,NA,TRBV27,TGTGCCAGCAGTGTTCACACCGGGGAGCTGTTTTTT,CASSVHTGELFF
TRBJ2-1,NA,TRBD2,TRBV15,TGTGCCACCAGCAGAGATCTACTAGCGGGAGCATACAATGAGCAGTTCTTC,CATSRDLLAGAYNEQFF
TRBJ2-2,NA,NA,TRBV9,TGTGCCAGCAGCGTACTTTCAGGGGAGCTGTTTTTT,CASSVLSGELFF
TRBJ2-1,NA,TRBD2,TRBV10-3,TGTGCCATCAGTGAGTCGGCTAGCGGTTACAATGAGCAGTTCTTC,CAISESASGYNEQFF
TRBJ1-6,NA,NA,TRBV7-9,TGTGCCAGCAGCTTAGATAATTCACCCCTCCACTTT,CASSLDNSPLHF
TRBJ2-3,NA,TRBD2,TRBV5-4,TGTGCCAGCAGCTTGGAGGCGGCGGGAGGGGTAGATACGCAGTATTTT,CASSLEAAGGVDTQYF
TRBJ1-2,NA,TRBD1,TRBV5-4,TGTGCCAGCAGCGTGGGACAGGGGAGAATCGGCTACACCTTC,CASSVGQGRIGYTF
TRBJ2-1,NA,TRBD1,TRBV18,TGTGCCAGCTCAATACAGGGGCGCGATGAGCAGTTCTTC,CASSIQGRDEQFF
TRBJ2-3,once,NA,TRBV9,TGTGCCAGCAGCGTAATCGATGGCTTGGCCCCCGGGAATACGCAGTATTTT,CASSVIDGLAPGNTQYF
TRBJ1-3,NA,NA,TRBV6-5,TGTGCCACAAGAGGGGCTGAGGCTGGAAACACCATATATTTT,CATRGAEAGNTIYF
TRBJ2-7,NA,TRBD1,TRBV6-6,TGTGCCAGCAGTTACCCGAGCGTTGGGACAGGGTCCGAGCAGTACTTC,CASSYPSVGTGSEQYF
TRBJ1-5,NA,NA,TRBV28,TGTGCCAGCAGTTCTCAGGGATCTGGCCAGCCCCAGCATTTT,CASSSQGSGQPQHF
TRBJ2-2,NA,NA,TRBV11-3,TGTGCCAGCAGCTTTAATTGGGGACACACCGGGGAGCTGTTTTTT,CASSFNWGHTGELFF
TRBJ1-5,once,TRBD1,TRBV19,TGTGCCAGTAGTATCGACAGGGATCAGCCCCAGCATTTT,CASSIDRDQPQHF
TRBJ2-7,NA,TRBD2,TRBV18,TGTGCCAGCTCGCAGGCGGGAGAGGGATCCTACGAGCAGTACTTC,CASSQAGEGSYEQYF
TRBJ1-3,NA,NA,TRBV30,TGTGCCTGGAGTCATGGGACACCTGGAAACACCATATATTTT,CAWSHGTPGNTIYF
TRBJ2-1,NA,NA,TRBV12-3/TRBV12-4,TGTGCCAGCGGGGGCTACAATGAGCAGTTCTTC,CASGGYNEQFF
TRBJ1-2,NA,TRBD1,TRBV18,TGTGCCAGCTCACCAACAGGGGACTATGGCTACACCTTC,CASSPTGDYGYTF
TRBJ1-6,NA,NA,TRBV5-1,TGCGCCAGCAGCTCACGGGGGTCTAATTCACCCCTCCACTTT,CASSSRGSNSPLHF
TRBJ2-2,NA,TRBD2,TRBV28,TGTGCCAGCAGGCCGGGACTAGCATTACCCACCGGGGAGCTGTTTTTT,CASRPGLALPTGELFF
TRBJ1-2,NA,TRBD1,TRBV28,TGTGCCAGCAGTCTCGGACAGGGGAGTGGCTACACCTTC,CASSLGQGSGYTF
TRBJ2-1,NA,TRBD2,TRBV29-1,TGCAGCGTGGGACTAGCAAGTGAGCAGTTCTTC,CSVGLASEQFF
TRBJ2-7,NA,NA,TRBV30,TGTGCCTGGAGTTCAACCCCCCGGGACCGACCCCACGAGCAGTACTTC,CAWSSTPRDRPHEQYF
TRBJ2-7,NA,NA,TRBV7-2,TGTGCCAGCAGCTTAGATCACAGTGGCCTCGAGCAGTACTTC,CASSLDHSGLEQYF
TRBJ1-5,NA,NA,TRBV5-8,TGTGCCAGCCAGGGGTTGAATCAGCCCCAGCATTTT,CASQGLNQPQHF
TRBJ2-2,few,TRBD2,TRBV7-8,TGTGCCAGCAGCTTAGCGGAGCGGGAGAGGTTACGGACCGGGGAGCTGTTTTTT,CASSLAERERLRTGELFF
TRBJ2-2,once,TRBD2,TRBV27,TGTGCCAGCAGTCCCCGAAGGACTAGCGGGAGCTACCGGAACACCGGGGAGCTGTTTTTT,CASSPRRTSGSYRNTGELFF
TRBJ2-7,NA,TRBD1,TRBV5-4,TGTGCCAGCAGCGCCGGACAGGGGGCATCGCTACTCGAGCAGTACTTC,CASSAGQGASLLEQYF
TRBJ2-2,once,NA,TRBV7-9,TGTGCCAGCAGCTACCCTATGACCACCGGGGAGCTGTTTTTT,CASSYPMTTGELFF
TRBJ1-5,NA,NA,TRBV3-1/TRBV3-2,TGTGCCAGCAGCTCACGGAATCAGCCCCAGCATTTT,CASSSRNQPQHF
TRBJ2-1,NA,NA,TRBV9,TGTGCCAGCAGCCTAGCACGGGGTGAGCAGTTCTTC,CASSLARGEQFF
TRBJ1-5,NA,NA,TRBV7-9,TGTGCCAGCAGCTTAGAGACAATTTATCAGCTCCAGCATTTT,CASSLETIYQLQHF
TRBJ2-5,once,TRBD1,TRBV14,TGTGCCAGCAGCCTACAGGGGGCTAAAGAGACCCAGTACTTC,CASSLQGAKETQYF
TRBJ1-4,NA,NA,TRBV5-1,TGCGCCAGCAGCTTGTTACGGGGGCCTAATGAAAAACTGTTTTTT,CASSLLRGPNEKLFF
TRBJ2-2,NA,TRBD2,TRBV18,TGTGCCAGCTCACCACTTCCGACTAGCGGGAGCGGTACTACAACCGGGGAGCTGTTTTTT,CASSPLPTSGSGTTTGELFF
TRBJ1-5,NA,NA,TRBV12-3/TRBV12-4,TGTGCCAGCAGGTCAGGGGCCGATCAGCCCCAGCATTTT,CASRSGADQPQHF
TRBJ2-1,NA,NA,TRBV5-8,TGTGCCAGCAGCTTGCTTACGGGATCCTACAATGAGCAGTTCTTC,CASSLLTGSYNEQFF
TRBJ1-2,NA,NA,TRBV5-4,TGTGCCAGCAGTATAGTGGGGGCGGGTGGCTACACCTTC,CASSIVGAGGYTF
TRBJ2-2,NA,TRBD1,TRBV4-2,TGTGCCAGCAGTCAAAATAGGGACAGGGGGTTTGTCGGGGAGCTGTTTTTT,CASSQNRDRGFVGELFF
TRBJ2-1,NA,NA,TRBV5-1,TGCGCCAGCAGCCGGGACCAAACTCCCCCTCCGTTCTTC,CASSRDQTPPPFF
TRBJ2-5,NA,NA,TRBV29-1,TGCAGCCCTACCGGGGCCGGGGAGACCCAGTACTTC,CSPTGAGETQYF
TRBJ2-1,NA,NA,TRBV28,TGTGCCATACTCAAGGAGGCCTACAATGAGCAGTTCTTC,CAILKEAYNEQFF
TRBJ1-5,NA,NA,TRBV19,TGTGCCAGTACCGCCCTTTCGGGGTACGAGCCCCAGCATTTT,CASTALSGYEPQHF
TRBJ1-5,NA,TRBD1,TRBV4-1,TGCGCCAGCAGCCAAGAATTGGGGACAGGGAGGAATCAGCCCCAGCATTTT,CASSQELGTGRNQPQHF
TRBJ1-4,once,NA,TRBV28,TGTGCCAGCAGAGAAGGACGGATAAATGAAAAACTGTTTTTT,CASREGRINEKLFF
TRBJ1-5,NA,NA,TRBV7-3,TGTGCCAGCAGTCTCAGGCCCGAGGATCAGCCCCAGCATTTT,CASSLRPEDQPQHF
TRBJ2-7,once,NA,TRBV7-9,TGTGCCAGCAGCGTACGTACCGACGCCATCTCCGAGCAGTACTTC,CASSVRTDAISEQYF
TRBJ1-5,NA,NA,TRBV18,TGTGCCAGCTCCCCGGCCAACGTCCAGCCCCAGCATTTT,CASSPANVQPQHF